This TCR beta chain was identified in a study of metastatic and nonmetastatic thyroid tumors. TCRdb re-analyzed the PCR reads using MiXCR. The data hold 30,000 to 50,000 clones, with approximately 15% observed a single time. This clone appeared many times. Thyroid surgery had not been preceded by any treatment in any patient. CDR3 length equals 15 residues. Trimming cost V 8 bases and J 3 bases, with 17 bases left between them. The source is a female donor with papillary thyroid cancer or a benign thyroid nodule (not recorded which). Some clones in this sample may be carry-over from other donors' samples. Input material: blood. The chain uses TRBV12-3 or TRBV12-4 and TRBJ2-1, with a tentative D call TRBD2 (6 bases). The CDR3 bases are TGTGCCAGCCGTAACGGGCGGGACCTCTACAATGAGCAGTTCTTC. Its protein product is CASRNGRDLYNEQFF.